This TCR beta chain was obtained from a study of T cell clusters in autoimmune cytopenias. Study in general: TRB sequencing had a median approximately 50,000 reads and about 2,500 distinct clonotypes per sample.

Multiplex touch-down PCR amplified TRB using TRB-A and TRB-B pools in one tube. One entry per CDR3 protein, without DNA, is what TCRdb gives after re-calling the multiplex PCR reads. Seen in this sample are about 3,300 distinct CDR3 sequences; the ten most common clones hold around 5.2%. Judged by frequency, this clonotype is medium-sized (0.01 to 0.1%). Its matching antigen is unknown. Roughly 38,000 genome equivalents of blood DNA were amplified for TRB. Overall study findings and caveats: TRB repertoire shifts in secondary cytopenia and chronic lymphocytic leukemia mostly reflected lymphoma, not autoimmunity.

CDR1 is ENHRY and CDR2 is SYGVKD in the germline V gene. The CDR3 consists of 12 residues. The receptor was isolated from a human donor with an autoimmune cytopenia or autoimmune hepatitis (not recorded which). The sample was peripheral blood. The chain links TRBV10-3 to TRBJ2-3. The CDR3 reads CAISESRDTQYF.